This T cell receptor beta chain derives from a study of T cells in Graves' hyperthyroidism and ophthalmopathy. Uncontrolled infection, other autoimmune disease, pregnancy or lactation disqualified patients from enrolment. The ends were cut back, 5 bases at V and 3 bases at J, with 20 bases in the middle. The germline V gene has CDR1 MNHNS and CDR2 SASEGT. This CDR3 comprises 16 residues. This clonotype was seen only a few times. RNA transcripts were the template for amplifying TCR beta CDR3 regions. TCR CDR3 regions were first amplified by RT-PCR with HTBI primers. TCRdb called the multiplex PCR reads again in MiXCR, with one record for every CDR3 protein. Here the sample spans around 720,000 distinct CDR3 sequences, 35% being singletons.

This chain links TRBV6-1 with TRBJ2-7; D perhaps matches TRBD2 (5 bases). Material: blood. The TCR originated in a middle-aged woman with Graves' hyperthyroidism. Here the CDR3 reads CASSYPQFFRDYEQYF. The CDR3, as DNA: TGTGCCAGCAGTTACCCTCAGTTTTTCCGGGACTACGAGCAGTACTTC.